In its sample, the clone carrying this T cell receptor (beta chain) was seen a few times. Its antigen remains unidentified. TCRdb called the RT-PCR reads again in MiXCR, with one record for every CDR3 protein. This sample has under 500,000 distinct CDR3 sequences, with 10% to 11% found just once. The sample belongs to a study of response to subunit inactivated influenza vaccine. Study findings and constraints: Authors suggested seasonal influenza vaccinations each recruit few new T cells.

Germline CDR1 is DFQATT and CDR2 is SNEGSKA (reference sequence). After removal of 5 bases from V and 1 base from J, the junction contained 5 bases not matched to a gene. The CDR3 has 16 residues. Specimen: PBMCs from blood, collected 35 to 45 days after vaccination. The sequence was collected from a man aged 45-65 years who received an inactivated influenza vaccine. This rearrangement joins TRBV20-1 to TRBJ2-1; 13 nucleotides match TRBD2. Here the CDR3 reads CSARTSGSSSYNEQFF. The CDR3 DNA is TGCAGTGCTCGGACTAGCGGGAGTTCTTCCTACAATGAGCAGTTCTTC.